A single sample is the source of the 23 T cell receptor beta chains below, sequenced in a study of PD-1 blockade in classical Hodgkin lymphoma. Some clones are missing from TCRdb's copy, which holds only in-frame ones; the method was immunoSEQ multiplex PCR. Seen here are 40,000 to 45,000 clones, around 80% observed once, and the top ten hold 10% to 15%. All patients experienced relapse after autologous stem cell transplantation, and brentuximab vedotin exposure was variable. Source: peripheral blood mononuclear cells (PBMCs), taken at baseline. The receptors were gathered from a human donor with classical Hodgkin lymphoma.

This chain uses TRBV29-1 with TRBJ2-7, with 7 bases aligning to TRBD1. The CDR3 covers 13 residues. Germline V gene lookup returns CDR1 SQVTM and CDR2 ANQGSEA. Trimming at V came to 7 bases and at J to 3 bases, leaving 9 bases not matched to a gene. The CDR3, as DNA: TGCAGCGCCCAAGGGGCAGGGGGCTACGAGCAGTACTTC. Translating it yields CSAQGAGGYEQYF.

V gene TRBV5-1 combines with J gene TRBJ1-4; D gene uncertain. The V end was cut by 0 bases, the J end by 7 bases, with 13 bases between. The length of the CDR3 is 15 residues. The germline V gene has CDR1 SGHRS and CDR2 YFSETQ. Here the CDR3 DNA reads TGCGCCAGCAGCTTGGAGGACCCGGGGAGTGAAAAACTGTTTTTT. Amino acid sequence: CASSLEDPGSEKLFF.

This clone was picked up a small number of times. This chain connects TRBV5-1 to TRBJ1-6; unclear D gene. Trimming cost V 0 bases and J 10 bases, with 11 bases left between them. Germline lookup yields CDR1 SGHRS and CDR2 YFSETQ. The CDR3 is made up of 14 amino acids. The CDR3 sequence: CASSLAGSGSPLHF. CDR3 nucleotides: TGCGCCAGCAGCTTGGCTGGGAGTGGATCACCCCTCCACTTT.

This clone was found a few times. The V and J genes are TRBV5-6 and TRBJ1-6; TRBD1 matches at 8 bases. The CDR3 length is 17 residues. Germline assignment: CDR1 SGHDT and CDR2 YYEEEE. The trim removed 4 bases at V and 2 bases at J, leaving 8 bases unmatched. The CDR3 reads CASSGGQGLPYNSPLHF. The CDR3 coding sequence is TGTGCCAGCAGCGGCGGACAGGGATTGCCCTATAATTCACCCCTCCACTTT.

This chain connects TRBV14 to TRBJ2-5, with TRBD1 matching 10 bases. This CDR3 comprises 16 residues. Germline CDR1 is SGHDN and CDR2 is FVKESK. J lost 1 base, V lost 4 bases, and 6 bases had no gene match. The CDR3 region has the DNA TGTGCCAGCAGCCTATGGACAGGGGGACGCCAAGAGACCCAGTACTTC. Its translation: CASSLWTGGRQETQYF. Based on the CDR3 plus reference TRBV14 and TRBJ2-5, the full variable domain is EAGVTQFPSHSVIEKGQTVTLRCDPISGHDNLYWYRRVMGKEIKFLLHFVKESKQDESGMPNNRFLAERTGGTYSTLKVQPAELEDSGVYFCASSLWTGGRQETQYFGPGTRLLVL.

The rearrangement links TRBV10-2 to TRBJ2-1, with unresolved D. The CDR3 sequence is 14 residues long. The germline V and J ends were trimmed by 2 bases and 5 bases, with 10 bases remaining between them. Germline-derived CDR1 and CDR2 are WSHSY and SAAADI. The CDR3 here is CASSELSSDNEQFF. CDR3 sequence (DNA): TGCGCCAGCAGTGAGCTAAGTTCGGACAATGAGCAGTTCTTC.

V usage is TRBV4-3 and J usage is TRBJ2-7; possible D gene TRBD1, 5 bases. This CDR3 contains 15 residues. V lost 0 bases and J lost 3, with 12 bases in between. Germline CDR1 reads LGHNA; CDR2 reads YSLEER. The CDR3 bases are TGCGCCAGCAGCCAAGATCGACAGCCATACTACGAGCAGTACTTC. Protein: CASSQDRQPYYEQYF.

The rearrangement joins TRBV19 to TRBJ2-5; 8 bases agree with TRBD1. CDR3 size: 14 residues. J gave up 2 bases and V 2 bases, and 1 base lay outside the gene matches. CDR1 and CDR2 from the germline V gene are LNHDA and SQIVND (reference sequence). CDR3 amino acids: CASSITGGQETQYF. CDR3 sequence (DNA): TGTGCCAGTAGTATAACAGGGGGGCAAGAGACCCAGTACTTC. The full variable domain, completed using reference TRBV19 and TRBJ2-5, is DGGITQSPKYLFRKEGQNVTLSCEQNLNHDAMYWYRQDPGQGLRLIYYSQIVNDFQKGDIAEGYSVSREKKESFPLTVTSAQKNPTAFYLCASSITGGQETQYFGPGTRLLVL.

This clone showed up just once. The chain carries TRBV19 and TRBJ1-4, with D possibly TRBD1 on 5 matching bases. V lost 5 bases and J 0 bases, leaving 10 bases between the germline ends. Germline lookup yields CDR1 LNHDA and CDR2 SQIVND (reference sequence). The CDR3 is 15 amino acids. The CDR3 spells CASSEGIATNEKLFF. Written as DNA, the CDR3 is TGTGCCAGTAGTGAGGGGATTGCAACTAATGAAAAACTGTTTTTT.

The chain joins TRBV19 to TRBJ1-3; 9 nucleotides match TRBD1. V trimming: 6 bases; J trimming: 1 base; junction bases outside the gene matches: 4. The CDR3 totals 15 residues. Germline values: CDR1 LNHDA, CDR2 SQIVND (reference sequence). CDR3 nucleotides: TGTGCCAGTAGGGACGGGACAGGGTCTGGAAACACCATATATTTT. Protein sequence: CASRDGTGSGNTIYF.

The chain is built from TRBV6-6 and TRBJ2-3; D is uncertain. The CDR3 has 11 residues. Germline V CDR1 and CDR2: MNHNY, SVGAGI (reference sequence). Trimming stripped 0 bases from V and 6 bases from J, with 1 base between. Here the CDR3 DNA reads TGTGCCAGCAGTTACTCGGATACGCAGTATTTT. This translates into CASSYSDTQYF.

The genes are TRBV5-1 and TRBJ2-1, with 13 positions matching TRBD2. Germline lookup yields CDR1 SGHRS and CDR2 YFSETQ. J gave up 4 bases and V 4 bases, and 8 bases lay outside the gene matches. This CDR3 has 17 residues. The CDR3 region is CASSRSWTSGGYNEQFF. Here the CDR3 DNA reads TGCGCCAGCAGCCGATCCTGGACTAGCGGGGGATACAATGAGCAGTTCTTC.

The CDR3 here is CASRRSENLNYGYTF. The CDR3, as DNA: TGTGCCAGCAGGAGGAGCGAGAATCTTAACTATGGCTACACCTTC. The rearrangement links TRBV6-5 to TRBJ1-2; D unresolved. The germline V gene has CDR1 MNHEY and CDR2 SVGAGI. CDR3 size: 15 residues. Trimming removed 6 bases at V and 1 base at J, with 15 bases between.

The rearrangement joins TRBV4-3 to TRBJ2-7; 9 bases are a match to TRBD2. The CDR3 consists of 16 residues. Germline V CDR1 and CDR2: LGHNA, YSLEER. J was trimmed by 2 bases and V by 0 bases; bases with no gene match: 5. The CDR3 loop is CASSQDRPSGAYEQYF. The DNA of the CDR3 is TGCGCCAGCAGCCAAGATAGGCCTAGCGGGGCCTACGAGCAGTACTTC.

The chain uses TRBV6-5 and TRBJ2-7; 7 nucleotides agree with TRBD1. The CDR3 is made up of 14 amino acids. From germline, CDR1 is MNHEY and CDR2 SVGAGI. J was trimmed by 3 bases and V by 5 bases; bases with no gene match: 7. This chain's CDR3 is CASSRRQGYYEQYF. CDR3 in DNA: TGTGCCAGCAGTCGCCGACAGGGATACTACGAGCAGTACTTC.

CDR3 nucleotides: TGTGCCAGCAGTTACACCCCCGGGACAGGTCAACACGAGCAGTACTTC. It yields the protein CASSYTPGTGQHEQYF. The rearrangement joins TRBV28 to TRBJ2-7, with 8 bases aligning to TRBD1. The CDR3 runs 16 residues. J gave up 5 bases and V 4 bases, and 13 bases lay outside the gene matches. Germline CDR1 is MDHEN and CDR2 is SYDVKM.

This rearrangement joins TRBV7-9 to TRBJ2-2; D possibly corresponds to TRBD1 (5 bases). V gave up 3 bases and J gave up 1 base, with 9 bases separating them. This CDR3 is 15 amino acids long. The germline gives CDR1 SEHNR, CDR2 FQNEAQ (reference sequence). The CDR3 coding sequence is TGTGCCAGCAGCTTGTGGCAGGGGAACACCGGGGAGCTGTTTTTT. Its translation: CASSLWQGNTGELFF. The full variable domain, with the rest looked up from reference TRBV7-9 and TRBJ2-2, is DTGVSQNPRHKITKRGQNVTFRCDPISEHNRLYWYRQTLGQGPEFLTYFQNEAQLEKSRLLSDRFSAERPKGSFSTLEIQRTEQGDSAMYLCASSLWQGNTGELFFGEGSRLTVL.

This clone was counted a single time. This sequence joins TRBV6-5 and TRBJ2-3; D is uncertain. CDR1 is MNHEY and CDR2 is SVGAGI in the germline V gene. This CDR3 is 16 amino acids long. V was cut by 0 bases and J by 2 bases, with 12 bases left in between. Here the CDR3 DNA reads TGTGCCAGCAGTTACTCCCCACAGCCGCACACAGATACGCAGTATTTT. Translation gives CASSYSPQPHTDTQYF.

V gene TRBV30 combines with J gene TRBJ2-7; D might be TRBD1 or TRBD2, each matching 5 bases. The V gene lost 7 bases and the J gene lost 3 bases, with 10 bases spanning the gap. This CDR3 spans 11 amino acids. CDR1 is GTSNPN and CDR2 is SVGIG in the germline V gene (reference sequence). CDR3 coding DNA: TGTGCCTCCGGGACGGTCTACGAGCAGTACTTC. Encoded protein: CASGTVYEQYF.

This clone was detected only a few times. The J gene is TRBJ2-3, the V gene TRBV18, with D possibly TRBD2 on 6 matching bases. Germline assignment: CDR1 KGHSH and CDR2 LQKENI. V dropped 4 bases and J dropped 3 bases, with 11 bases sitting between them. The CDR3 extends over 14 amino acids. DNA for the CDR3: TGTGCCAGCTCACTCCTGGGGGGAACAGATACGCAGTATTTT. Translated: CASSLLGGTDTQYF.

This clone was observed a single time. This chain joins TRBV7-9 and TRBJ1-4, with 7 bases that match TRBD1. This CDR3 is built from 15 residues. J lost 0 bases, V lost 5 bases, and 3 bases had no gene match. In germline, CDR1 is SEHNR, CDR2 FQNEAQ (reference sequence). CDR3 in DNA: TGTGCCAGCAGCCCTGGACAGGCAACTAATGAAAAACTGTTTTTT. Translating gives CASSPGQATNEKLFF.

CDR3 nucleotide sequence: TGTGCCAGCAGCTTAGTCAGGGATACTGAAGCTTTCTTT. This translates into CASSLVRDTEAFF. The gene calls are TRBV11-2 and TRBJ1-1, with D perhaps matching TRBD1 (5 bases). The CDR3 runs to 13 residues. V was cut by 1 base and J by 5 bases, with 8 bases left in between. Germline CDR1 SGHAT, CDR2 FQNNGV.

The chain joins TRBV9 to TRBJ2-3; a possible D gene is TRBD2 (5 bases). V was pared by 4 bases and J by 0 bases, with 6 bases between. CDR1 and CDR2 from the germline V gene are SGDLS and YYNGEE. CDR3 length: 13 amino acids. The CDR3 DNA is TGTGCCAGCAGCTGGACTAGCACAGATACGCAGTATTTT. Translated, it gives CASSWTSTDTQYF.